The clone carrying this T cell receptor beta chain has ten or more counts. The antigen is unknown. The CDR3 covers 12 residues. Trimming shortened V by 6 bases and J by 4 bases, and 8 bases separated the two germline ends. Germline V lookup: CDR1 MNHEY, CDR2 SMNVEV (reference sequence). These data originate in a study of glioma-infiltrating T cells. Overall study findings and caveats: Tissue and blood shared very few CDR3 sequences. Gliomas, especially low-grade, showed above-expected tissue-blood divergence; non-neoplastic patients showed below.

Amplification of TCR alpha and beta CDR3 regions from RNA used iRepertoire nested multiplex PCR. Input was 100-400 ng of tissue mRNA or PBMC total RNA. Each CDR3 protein is one row after TCRdb ran MiXCR on the multiplex PCR reads. The sample lists over 90,000 distinct CDR3 sequences; under 30% were seen once. This clonotype originated in a human donor with low-grade glioma or glioblastoma, undergoing nonglioma brain surgery, or in good health (not recorded which). Sequenced sample: glioma tissue, nonneoplastic brain tissue, or PBMCs (not recorded which). The V call is TRBV27, the J call TRBJ2-3; D remains unclear. The CDR3 loop reads CASRTVADTQYF. CDR3 bases: TGTGCCAGCAGGACCGTGGCAGATACGCAGTATTTT.